What follows are 24 T cell receptor beta chains derived from one specimen sequenced in a study of T cell responses to AZD1222 COVID-19 vaccine. The repertoire was sequenced with immunoSEQ multiplex PCR; TCRdb's copy has only in-frame clones and lacks some. Of some 190,000 clones in the sample, over 90% were seen once. The sample consisted of peripheral blood, taken 28 days after the second AZD1222 dose. These receptors were collected from an adult who received the AZD1222 COVID-19 vaccine.

The chain links TRBV28 to TRBJ2-1; 7 positions agree with TRBD1. The CDR3 covers 13 residues. V shed 5 bases, J shed 4 bases, and the junction held 2 bases outside the gene matches. Germline assignment: CDR1 MDHEN and CDR2 SYDVKM. As DNA, the CDR3 is TGTGCCAGCAGTCTGGGACAGTACAATGAGCAGTTCTTC. Amino acids: CASSLGQYNEQFF.

V usage is TRBV9 and J usage is TRBJ2-3, with D possibly TRBD2 on 6 matching bases. V lost 4 bases and J 4 bases, leaving 10 bases between the germline ends. The CDR3 loop spans 13 amino acids. Germline V gene sequence: CDR1 SGDLS, CDR2 YYNGEE. Here the CDR3 reads CASSLWGADTQYF. The CDR3 DNA follows: TGTGCCAGCAGCTTGTGGGGGGCAGATACGCAGTATTTT.

J is TRBJ2-2 and V is TRBV11-1; 12 bases fit TRBD1. CDR3 length: 16 amino acids. V lost 5 bases, J lost 6 bases, and 7 bases stayed unmatched. The germline V gene encodes CDR1 SGHAT and CDR2 FQDESV (reference sequence). CDR3 sequence (DNA): TGTGCCAGCAGCACCCGGGACAGGGGGCGCCCCGGGGAGCTGTTTTTT. This encodes CASSTRDRGRPGELFF. Based on the CDR3 plus reference TRBV11-1 and TRBJ2-2, the full variable domain is EAEVAQSPRYKITEKSQAVAFWCDPISGHATLYWYRQILGQGPELLVQFQDESVVDDSQLPKDRFSAERLKGVDSTLKIQPAELGDSAMYLCASSTRDRGRPGELFFGEGSRLTVL.

The chain recombines TRBV5-1 with TRBJ2-2; TRBD2 is a possible D gene (5 bases). Germline V lookup: CDR1 SGHRS, CDR2 YFSETQ. Trimming stripped 0 bases from V and 4 bases from J, with 13 bases between. The CDR3 is made up of 16 amino acids. CDR3 in DNA: TGCGCCAGCAGCTTGGATCCGGGGATCGTCACCGGGGAGCTGTTTTTT. Protein sequence: CASSLDPGIVTGELFF.

This clone was seen a handful of times. The chain carries TRBV19 and TRBJ2-2; D remains ambiguous. Between the trimmed V and J ends, which lost 3 bases and 3 bases, there was a span of 11 bases. Per the germline V gene, CDR1 is LNHDA and CDR2 is SQIVND (reference sequence). CDR3 length equals 15 residues. The CDR3 coding sequence is TGTGCCAGTAGTATGGGGTGGCTTGACACCGGGGAGCTGTTTTTT. Its protein is CASSMGWLDTGELFF. Full variable domain (rest looked up from reference TRBV19 and TRBJ2-2): DGGITQSPKYLFRKEGQNVTLSCEQNLNHDAMYWYRQDPGQGLRLIYYSQIVNDFQKGDIAEGYSVSREKKESFPLTVTSAQKNPTAFYLCASSMGWLDTGELFFGEGSRLTVL.

The chain recombines TRBV28 with TRBJ1-1, with D tentatively TRBD1 (5 bases). This CDR3 is built from 17 residues. CDR1 is MDHEN, CDR2 SYDVKM, per germline. Trimming stripped 1 base from V and 1 base from J, with 16 bases between. The DNA for the CDR3 is TGTGCCAGCAGTTTATACTCCTGGGGGACCTCGAACACTGAAGCTTTCTTT. This sequence encodes CASSLYSWGTSNTEAFF. The whole variable domain, filled in from reference TRBV28 and TRBJ1-1, reads DVKVTQSSRYLVKRTGEKVFLECVQDMDHENMFWYRQDPGLGLRLIYFSYDVKMKEKGDIPEGYSVSREKKERFSLILESASTNQTSMYLCASSLYSWGTSNTEAFFGQGTRLTVV.

The rearrangement links TRBV2 to TRBJ2-3; 9 nucleotides agree with TRBD2. The CDR3 has 13 amino acids. Germline V gene sequence: CDR1 SNHLY, CDR2 FYNNEI. Trimming removed 9 bases from V and 4 bases from J; junction bases left unmatched: 5. The CDR3 DNA reads TGTGCCAGATCTGAGCGGGGGGCAGATACGCAGTATTTT. It translates to CARSERGADTQYF.

The V call is TRBV7-9, the J call TRBJ2-1, with D possibly being TRBD1 or TRBD2 (5 bases each). Trimming took off 5 bases at V and 2 bases at J, with 16 bases between the two ends. Germline V gene data show CDR1 as SEHNR and CDR2 as FQNEAQ (reference sequence). CDR3 size: 16 residues. CDR3 coding DNA: TGTGCCAGCAGCCCCCTTCGGGGCTCCGCCTACAATGAGCAGTTCTTC. Amino acids: CASSPLRGSAYNEQFF.

The chain links TRBV3-1 (or the pseudogene TRBV3-2) to TRBJ1-4; 9 bases line up with TRBD1. This CDR3 comprises 16 residues. In germline, CDR1 is LGHDT, CDR2 YNNKEL (reference sequence). J lost 5 bases, V lost 1 base, and 5 bases had no gene match. The CDR3, as DNA: TGTGCCAGCAGCCAAGGCACCGGGACAGGGAATGAAAAACTGTTTTTT. Amino acid sequence: CASSQGTGTGNEKLFF.

This rearrangement joins TRBV20-1 to TRBJ2-7; the D call may be TRBD1 or TRBD2 (5 bases each). The CDR3 has 11 amino acids. Germline CDR1 DFQATT, CDR2 SNEGSKA (reference sequence). V shed 3 bases and J shed 12 bases, with 15 bases lying between them. DNA of the CDR3: TGCAGTGCTAGTAAGGAGCAGGGACCGTACTTC. This encodes CSASKEQGPYF.

The CDR3 reads CASSIDRGSEQFF. The DNA for the CDR3 is TGTGCCAGTAGTATAGATCGTGGCAGTGAGCAGTTCTTC. The rearrangement uses TRBV19 and TRBJ2-1, with D hard to call. Per germline, CDR1 LNHDA and CDR2 SQIVND (reference sequence). Trimming shortened V by 0 bases and J by 9 bases, and 9 bases separated the two germline ends. CDR3 length equals 13 residues.

Note on this clone: A junction boundary mismatches the germline segment, possibly from a read error. The chain couples TRBV29-1 to TRBJ2-5; D tentatively reads TRBD1 or TRBD2 (5 bases each). Germline V gene sequence: CDR1 SQVTM, CDR2 ANQGSEA. The CDR3 length is 12 residues. The CDR3 region has the DNA TGCAGCGTTGAAGATCCGGGGCAGAACTTAGACTTC. Its translation is CSVEDPGQNLDF.

The rearrangement links TRBV7-3 to TRBJ2-3, with D perhaps assigned TRBD1 or TRBD2 (5 bases each). The CDR3 totals 17 residues. Per the germline V gene, CDR1 is SGHTA and CDR2 is FQGTGA. Trimming stripped 4 bases from V and 6 bases from J, with 23 bases between. CDR3 amino acids: CASSSLGAGPTGDTQYF. CDR3 nucleotide sequence: TGTGCCAGCAGCTCCCTTGGGGCAGGGCCCACGGGGGATACGCAGTATTTT. The variable domain in full, with the rest retrieved from reference TRBV7-3 and TRBJ2-3, is GAGVSQTPSNKVTEKGKYVELRCDPISGHTALYWYRQSLGQGPEFLIYFQGTGAADDSGLPNDRFFAVRPEGSVSTLKIQRTERGDSAVYLCASSSLGAGPTGDTQYFGPGTRLTVL.

The V gene is TRBV28, the J gene TRBJ1-5, with D uncertain. This CDR3 has 13 residues. CDR1 is MDHEN, CDR2 SYDVKM, per germline. The V end lost 5 bases, the J end lost 9 bases, and 14 bases lay between the germline ends. The CDR3 coding sequence is TGTGCCAGCAGTCCCCCCCGACGTGCGCCCCAGCATTTT. This encodes CASSPPRRAPQHF. Full variable domain (outside the CDR3, taken from reference TRBV28 and TRBJ1-5): DVKVTQSSRYLVKRTGEKVFLECVQDMDHENMFWYRQDPGLGLRLIYFSYDVKMKEKGDIPEGYSVSREKKERFSLILESASTNQTSMYLCASSPPRRAPQHFGDGTRLSIL.

The gene calls are TRBV28 and TRBJ1-6; D is ambiguous. CDR1 and CDR2 from the germline V gene are MDHEN and SYDVKM. The V end lost 7 bases, the J end lost 6 bases, and 7 bases lay between the germline ends. The CDR3 has 12 amino acids. The CDR3 DNA reads TGTGCCAGCAATGGCGGTAATTCACCCCTCCACTTT. Amino acid sequence: CASNGGNSPLHF.

This sequence joins TRBV19 and TRBJ2-3, with TRBD2 matching 7 bases. The trim removed 3 bases at V and 0 bases at J, leaving 9 bases unmatched. This CDR3 has 17 residues. The germline V gene encodes CDR1 LNHDA and CDR2 SQIVND (reference sequence). The CDR3 sequence is CASSIGGAGRSTDTQYF. The CDR3, as DNA: TGTGCCAGTAGTATTGGGGGAGCGGGACGAAGCACAGATACGCAGTATTTT.

This clone was found once. J is TRBJ1-4 and V is TRBV6-5; tentatively, D is TRBD1 (5 bases). Germline V gives CDR1 MNHEY, CDR2 SVGAGI. This CDR3 contains 14 residues. The V end lost 6 bases, the J end lost 0 bases, and 8 bases lay between the germline ends. The CDR3 DNA sequence: TGTGCCAGCAGATCAGGGTCAACTAATGAAAAACTGTTTTTT. Protein sequence: CASRSGSTNEKLFF.

The chain couples TRBV2 to TRBJ1-1; D is possibly TRBD1 (5 bases). The CDR3 consists of 12 residues. The V end lost 6 bases, the J end lost 4 bases, and 9 bases lay between the germline ends. From germline, CDR1 is SNHLY and CDR2 FYNNEI. CDR3 protein: CASRGVGTEAFF. The DNA of the CDR3 is TGTGCCAGCAGGGGGGTGGGCACTGAAGCTTTCTTT.

The chain carries TRBV5-1 and TRBJ1-1, with TRBD1 identical over 7 bases. J gave up 4 bases and V 5 bases, and 8 bases lay outside the gene matches. This CDR3 region has 14 residues. Germline CDR1 reads SGHRS; CDR2 reads YFSETQ. The DNA of the CDR3 is TGCGCCAGCAGTTTAACAGGGGTAAGCACTGAAGCTTTCTTT. Translated, it gives CASSLTGVSTEAFF.

This chain joins TRBV7-3 and TRBJ2-3; perhaps TRBD2 as D (6 bases). Germline CDR1 and CDR2: SGHTA and FQGTGA. This CDR3 is built from 14 residues. V lost 3 bases, J lost 6 bases, and 13 bases lay in between. CDR3 loop: CASSFQEGPDTQYF. CDR3 in DNA: TGTGCCAGCAGCTTTCAGGAGGGCCCGGATACGCAGTATTTT.

The gene calls are TRBV19 and TRBJ1-2; no reliable D call. Between the trimmed V and J ends, which lost 3 bases and 0 bases, there was a span of 14 bases. This CDR3 spans 16 amino acids. The V gene's germline CDR1 is LNHDA and CDR2 SQIVND (reference sequence). As DNA, the CDR3 is TGTGCCAGTAGTATTCCGTGGGGAAACCCTAACTATGGCTACACCTTC. It yields the protein CASSIPWGNPNYGYTF.

The chain couples TRBV24-1 to TRBJ1-3; no definite D call. V shed 5 bases and J shed 2 bases, with 6 bases lying between them. From germline, CDR1 is KGHDR and CDR2 SFDVKD. The CDR3 sequence is 13 residues long. CDR3 DNA: TGTGCCACCAGTGCCGGGCCTGGAAACACCATATATTTT. It specifies CATSAGPGNTIYF.

The gene calls are TRBV19 and TRBJ1-1; tentatively, D is TRBD1 (5 bases). V lost 7 bases and J 4 bases, leaving 13 bases between the germline ends. Germline V lookup: CDR1 LNHDA, CDR2 SQIVND (reference sequence). The CDR3 is 13 residues long. CDR3 bases: TGTGCCAGTACGGACTTGAGGGGCACTGAAGCTTTCTTT. It specifies CASTDLRGTEAFF.

This chain connects TRBV18 to TRBJ2-1; 7 bases map to TRBD2. CDR1 is KGHSH and CDR2 is LQKENI in the germline V gene. The CDR3 length is 18 residues. J gave up 2 bases and V 0 bases, and 10 bases lay outside the gene matches. CDR3 residues: CASSPPPGGSAPYNEQFF. The CDR3 DNA sequence: TGTGCCAGCTCACCACCTCCTGGCGGGAGCGCCCCCTACAATGAGCAGTTCTTC.